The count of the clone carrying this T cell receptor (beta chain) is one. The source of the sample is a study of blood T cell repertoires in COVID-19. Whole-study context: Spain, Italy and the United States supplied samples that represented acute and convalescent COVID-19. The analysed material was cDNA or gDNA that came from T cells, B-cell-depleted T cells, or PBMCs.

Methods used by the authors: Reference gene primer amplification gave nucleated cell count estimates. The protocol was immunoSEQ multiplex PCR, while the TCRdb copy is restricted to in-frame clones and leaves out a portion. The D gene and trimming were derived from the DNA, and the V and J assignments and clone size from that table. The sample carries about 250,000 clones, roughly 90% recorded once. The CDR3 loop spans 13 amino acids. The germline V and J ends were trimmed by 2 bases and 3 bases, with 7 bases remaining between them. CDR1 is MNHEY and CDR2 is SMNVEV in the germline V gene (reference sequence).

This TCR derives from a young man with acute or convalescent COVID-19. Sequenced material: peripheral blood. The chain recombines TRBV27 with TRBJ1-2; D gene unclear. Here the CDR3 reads CASSLGQDYGYTF. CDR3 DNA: TGTGCCAGCAGTTTAGGGCAGGACTATGGCTACACCTTC.